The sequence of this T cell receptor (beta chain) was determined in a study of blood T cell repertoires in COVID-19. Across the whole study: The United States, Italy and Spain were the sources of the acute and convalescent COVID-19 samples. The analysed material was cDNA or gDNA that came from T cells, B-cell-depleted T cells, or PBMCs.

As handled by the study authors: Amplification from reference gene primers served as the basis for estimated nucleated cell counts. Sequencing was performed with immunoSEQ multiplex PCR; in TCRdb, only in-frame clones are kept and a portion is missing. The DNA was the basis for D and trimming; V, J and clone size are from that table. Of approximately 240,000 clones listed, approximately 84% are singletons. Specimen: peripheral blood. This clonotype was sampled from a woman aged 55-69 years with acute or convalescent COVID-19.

DNA of the CDR3: TGTGCCAGCAGATCAGGGATGTTCTTCTACGAGCAGTACTTC. Amino acid sequence: CASRSGMFFYEQYF. The V and J genes are TRBV6-5 and TRBJ2-7, with D maybe TRBD1 (5 bases). The V and J ends lost 6 bases and 3 bases respectively, with 15 bases between them. Germline V CDR1 and CDR2: MNHEY, SVGAGI. The CDR3 runs 14 residues.